These 23 T cell receptor beta chains share one sample of origin, sequenced in a study of response to subunit inactivated influenza vaccine. TCRdb redid the calling of the RT-PCR reads with MiXCR, one entry per CDR3 protein. The data contain around 490,000 distinct CDR3 sequences, 7.6% of them seen just once; the ten biggest clones take up around 13%. Here the sequenced sample was PBMCs from blood, taken roughly 24 months after vaccination. These receptors came from a man in his fifties or sixties who received an inactivated influenza vaccine.

This chain uses TRBV4-1 with TRBJ2-5; TRBD2 is a possible D gene (6 bases). Germline CDR1 is MGHRA and CDR2 is YSYEKL. This CDR3 has 16 residues. The ends were cut back, 3 bases at V and 5 bases at J, with 19 bases in the middle. The CDR3 loop is CASSHRRTGVGETQYF. For the CDR3, the DNA is TGCGCCAGCAGCCATAGGAGGACGGGGGTGGGGGAGACCCAGTACTTC.

This clonotype was counted many times. V usage is TRBV6-5 and J usage is TRBJ2-1, with D possibly matching TRBD1 (5 bases). Germline CDR1 is MNHEY and CDR2 is SVGAGI. V was trimmed by 2 bases and J by 5 bases, leaving 13 bases between them. The CDR3 extends over 15 amino acids. DNA for the CDR3: TGTGCCAGCAGTTACGGCAGGGTGGTTGACAATGAGCAGTTCTTC. Protein product: CASSYGRVVDNEQFF.

This clonotype appeared a few times. CDR3 nucleotide sequence: TGTGCCAGCAGCAAAGGGGTGAGACACAATCAGCCCCAGCATTTT. Protein: CASSKGVRHNQPQHF. The chain links TRBV7-8 to TRBJ1-5, with D possibly TRBD1 on 5 matching bases. Trimming shortened V by 5 bases and J by 3 bases, and 14 bases separated the two germline ends. The CDR3 is made up of 15 amino acids. The germline CDR1 and CDR2 sequences are SGHVS and FQNEAQ.

This clonotype was observed a few times. The chain joins TRBV12-3 or TRBV12-4 to TRBJ1-1, with D uncertain. This CDR3 is built from 14 residues. Trimming left V 5 bases short and J 1 base short, with 11 bases between. CDR3 sequence: CASSPIGGNTEAFF. As DNA, the CDR3 is TGTGCCAGCAGTCCTATCGGCGGGAACACTGAAGCTTTCTTT.

CDR3 loop: CASSLGNADYEQYF. CDR3 DNA: TGTGCCAGCAGCTTAGGTAACGCGGACTACGAGCAGTACTTC. The rearrangement uses TRBV7-9 and TRBJ2-7; the D is unclear. The CDR3 totals 14 residues. Trimming left V 1 base short and J 3 bases short, with 10 bases between. The V gene's germline CDR1 is SEHNR and CDR2 FQNEAQ (reference sequence). Based on the CDR3 plus reference TRBV7-9 and TRBJ2-7, the full variable domain is DTGVSQNPRHKITKRGQNVTFRCDPISEHNRLYWYRQTLGQGPEFLTYFQNEAQLEKSRLLSDRFSAERPKGSFSTLEIQRTEQGDSAMYLCASSLGNADYEQYFGPGTRLTVT.

This clonotype has at least ten counts. This chain joins TRBV4-3 and TRBJ1-5, with D unclear. The CDR3 totals 15 residues. The germline V gene encodes CDR1 LGHNA and CDR2 YSLEER. With 3 bases removed from V and 2 bases from J, the gap between germline ends came to 11 bases. The CDR3 here is CASSHDRLGNQPQHF. The CDR3 DNA is TGCGCCAGCAGCCATGACCGACTGGGCAATCAGCCCCAGCATTTT.

This clonotype was detected ten times or more. The V and J genes are TRBV7-2 and TRBJ1-2, with 7 bases identical to TRBD1. V lost 4 bases and J lost 4; bases outside the gene matches: 3. In germline, CDR1 is SGHTA, CDR2 FQGNSA. CDR3 length: 13 residues. CDR3 residues: CASSSTGSYGYTF. For the CDR3, the DNA is TGTGCCAGCAGCTCGACAGGGTCCTATGGCTACACCTTC.

This chain uses TRBV20-1 with TRBJ2-1; 9 nucleotides agree with TRBD2. J gave up 7 bases and V 5 bases, and 12 bases lay outside the gene matches. Germline assignment: CDR1 DFQATT and CDR2 SNEGSKA (reference sequence). CDR3 length equals 15 residues. For the CDR3, the DNA is TGCAGTGCTCCGTTGAGCGGGAGGTACAGGAATGAGCAGTTCTTC. Translated, it gives CSAPLSGRYRNEQFF.

This clonotype was counted only a few times. The rearrangement joins TRBV10-3 to TRBJ1-1, with a weak D call TRBD1 (5 bases). This CDR3 has 15 residues. Trimming shortened V by 3 bases and J by 5 bases, and 16 bases separated the two germline ends. The germline gives CDR1 ENHRY, CDR2 SYGVKD. DNA for the CDR3: TGTGCCATCAGTGAAACGGGACGAAAGGGTACTGAAGCTTTCTTT. Its protein is CAISETGRKGTEAFF.

This clonotype showed up many times. The gene calls are TRBV13 and TRBJ2-3, with D uncertain. The CDR3 length is 12 residues. The germline gives CDR1 PRHDT, CDR2 FYEKMQ (reference sequence). V gave up 4 bases and J gave up 6 bases, with 8 bases separating them. The CDR3 is CASSYRYDTQYF. CDR3 in DNA: TGTGCCAGCAGCTACCGGTACGATACGCAGTATTTT.

V usage is TRBV12-3 or TRBV12-4 and J usage is TRBJ1-5, with 10 bases lining up with TRBD1. This CDR3 has 17 residues. Trimming removed 6 bases from V and 4 bases from J; junction bases left unmatched: 12. CDR3 loop: CASSPGTGVSWNQPQHF. CDR3 coding DNA: TGTGCCAGCAGCCCTGGGACAGGGGTGAGTTGGAATCAGCCCCAGCATTTT.

This clonotype was found a few times. One end of the junction is discordant with germline, which a read error may explain. The chain joins TRBV5-1 to TRBJ1-6; 7 bases map to TRBD1. This CDR3 spans 14 amino acids. CDR1 is SGHRS and CDR2 is YFSETQ in the germline V gene. CDR3 protein: CASSQGEQSSPLHF. The CDR3 coding sequence is TGTGCCAGCAGCCAGGGGGAGCAGAGTTCACCCCTCCACTTT.

The sample holds many counts of this clonotype. The chain is built from TRBV6-1 and TRBJ1-1; a weak D match, TRBD1 (6 bases). The CDR3 spans 14 residues. Trimming took 5 bases from V and 0 from J, leaving 10 bases between them. Germline V gene data show CDR1 as MNHNS and CDR2 as SASEGT. The CDR3 DNA follows: TGTGCCAGCAGTCGACAGGCAATGAACACTGAAGCTTTCTTT. Translating gives CASSRQAMNTEAFF.

The chain uses TRBV10-1 and TRBJ1-1; D unclear. V lost 0 bases and J 5 bases, leaving 10 bases between the germline ends. CDR3 length: 14 amino acids. CDR1 WNHNN and CDR2 SYGVQD come from the germline V gene (reference sequence). The CDR3 nucleotides read TGCGCCAGCAGTGAGTCCTACGGGAAAACTGAAGCTTTCTTT. It codes for CASSESYGKTEAFF.

This sequence joins TRBV5-5 and TRBJ1-2; D is unclear. There are 14 residues in the CDR3. Germline V CDR1 and CDR2: SGHKS, YYEKEE (reference sequence). V was clipped by 0 bases and J by 0 bases, with 6 bases between them. CDR3 in amino acids: CASSLGPPNYGYTF. The CDR3 DNA reads TGTGCCAGCAGCTTGGGACCGCCTAACTATGGCTACACCTTC.

This chain uses TRBV29-1 with TRBJ1-2; D is unresolved. This CDR3 has 14 residues. The ends were cut back, 1 base at V and 4 bases at J, with 13 bases in the middle. CDR1 SQVTM and CDR2 ANQGSEA come from the germline V gene. As DNA, the CDR3 is TGCAGCGTTGAAGTCCCCCCCGAACGCTATGGCTACACCTTC. Translating gives CSVEVPPERYGYTF.

This clonotype was counted only a few times. The gene calls are TRBV6-5 and TRBJ2-1; 13 bases line up with TRBD2. The CDR3 runs 15 residues. Trimming took 6 bases from V and 8 from J; bases not matched to a gene: 7. Germline assignment: CDR1 MNHEY and CDR2 SVGAGI. Here the CDR3 reads CASSLTSGGGYEQFF. The CDR3 DNA follows: TGTGCCAGCAGCTTAACTAGCGGGGGGGGTTATGAGCAGTTCTTC.

This sequence joins TRBV11-3 and TRBJ2-1; 14 positions match TRBD2. CDR1 is SGHNT, CDR2 YENEEA, per germline. The CDR3 sequence is 17 residues long. The trim removed 4 bases at V and 5 bases at J, leaving 7 bases unmatched. The CDR3 region is CASSSGTSGRKNNEQFF. The CDR3, as DNA: TGTGCCAGCAGCTCCGGGACTAGCGGGAGAAAGAACAATGAGCAGTTCTTC.

This clonotype has more than one count but fewer than ten. The genes are TRBV20-1 and TRBJ2-4, with 13 bases lining up with TRBD2. CDR3 size: 16 residues. Germline V gene data show CDR1 as DFQATT and CDR2 as SNEGSKA (reference sequence). V was clipped by 3 bases and J by 5 bases; unmatched bases: 7. CDR3 nucleotide sequence: TGCAGTGCTAGCATACTAGCGGGGGGGCACGAAAACATTCAGTACTTC. This translates into CSASILAGGHENIQYF.

The DNA of the CDR3 is TGTGCCAGCAGCCCGAGCGGGAGTTTCGTGGAGCAGTACTTC. It yields the protein CASSPSGSFVEQYF. The genes are TRBV12-3 or TRBV12-4 and TRBJ2-7; TRBD2 agrees at 8 bases. V lost 6 bases and J lost 7; bases outside the gene matches: 11. This CDR3 region has 14 residues.

V is TRBV20-1 and J is TRBJ2-3; TRBD1 agrees at 9 bases. This CDR3 is built from 14 residues. J gave up 3 bases and V 5 bases, and 6 bases lay outside the gene matches. Looked up from germline, CDR1 is DFQATT and CDR2 is SNEGSKA (reference sequence). In DNA form, the CDR3 reads TGCAGTGCTTTCCGGGACAGGGCTACAGATACGCAGTATTTT. Its translation: CSAFRDRATDTQYF.

This clonotype has at least ten counts. V is TRBV29-1 and J is TRBJ1-1; a possible D gene is TRBD1 (5 bases). The CDR3 extends over 13 amino acids. Trimming pared 5 bases from V and 4 bases from J, leaving 14 bases between. Germline lookup yields CDR1 SQVTM and CDR2 ANQGSEA. Here the CDR3 DNA reads TGCAGCGTTCGACGGACGGGGGGCACTGAAGCTTTCTTT. Its protein product is CSVRRTGGTEAFF.

The chain couples TRBV12-3 or TRBV12-4 to TRBJ2-7; TRBD2 is a possible D gene (6 bases). V dropped 6 bases and J dropped 6 bases, with 18 bases sitting between them. The CDR3 loop spans 14 amino acids. For the CDR3, the DNA is TGTGCCAGCAGGGGGGGAGGTGGGGACCTCGAGCAGTACTTC. The encoded protein is CASRGGGGDLEQYF.